This T cell receptor (beta chain) emerged from a study of T cells in Graves' hyperthyroidism and ophthalmopathy. Study observations and caveats: The model foresaw ophthalmopathy a median approximately 6.3 months prior to onset. Most thyroid clonotypes with frequency above 0.001 were detected in blood.

The CDR3 regions of TCR beta were amplified from RNA transcripts. TCR CDR3 regions were first amplified by RT-PCR with HTBI primers. TCRdb re-called the multiplex PCR reads through MiXCR, storing one row per CDR3 protein. The sample lists fewer than 650,000 distinct CDR3 sequences, approximately 49% occurring once. With 2 bases removed from V and 5 bases from J, the gap between germline ends came to 9 bases. The germline gives CDR1 SQVTM, CDR2 ANQGSEA. The CDR3 totals 12 residues. This clonotype was seen a few times. Its antigen is not identified. Diagnoses used clinical symptoms, serum thyroxine and TRAb, thyroid ultrasound and orbital computed tomography.

The chain carries TRBV29-1 and TRBJ2-5; TRBD2 might be the D (6 bases). Sequenced material: peripheral blood or thyroid tissue (not recorded which). This sequence was found in an adult woman with Graves' disease, either hyperthyroidism or ophthalmopathy (not recorded which). The CDR3 loop is CSVEPAGETQYF. CDR3 sequence (DNA): TGCAGCGTTGAACCCGCGGGGGAGACCCAGTACTTC.